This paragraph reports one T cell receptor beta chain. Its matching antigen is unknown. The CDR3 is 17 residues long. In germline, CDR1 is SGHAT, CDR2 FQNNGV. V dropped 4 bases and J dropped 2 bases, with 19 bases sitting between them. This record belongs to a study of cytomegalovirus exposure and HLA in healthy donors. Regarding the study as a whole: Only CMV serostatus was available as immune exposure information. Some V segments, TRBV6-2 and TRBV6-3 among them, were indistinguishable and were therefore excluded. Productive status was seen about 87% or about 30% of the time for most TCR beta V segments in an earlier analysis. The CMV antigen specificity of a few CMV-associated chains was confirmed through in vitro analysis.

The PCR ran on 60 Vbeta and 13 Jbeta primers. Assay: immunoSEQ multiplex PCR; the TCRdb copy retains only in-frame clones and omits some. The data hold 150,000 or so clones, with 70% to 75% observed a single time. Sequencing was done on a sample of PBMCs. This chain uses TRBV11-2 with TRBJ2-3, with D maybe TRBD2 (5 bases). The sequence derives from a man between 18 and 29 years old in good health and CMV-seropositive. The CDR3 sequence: CASSSNTGDYHTDTQYF. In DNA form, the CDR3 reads TGTGCCAGCAGCTCCAACACCGGCGACTACCACACAGATACGCAGTATTTT.